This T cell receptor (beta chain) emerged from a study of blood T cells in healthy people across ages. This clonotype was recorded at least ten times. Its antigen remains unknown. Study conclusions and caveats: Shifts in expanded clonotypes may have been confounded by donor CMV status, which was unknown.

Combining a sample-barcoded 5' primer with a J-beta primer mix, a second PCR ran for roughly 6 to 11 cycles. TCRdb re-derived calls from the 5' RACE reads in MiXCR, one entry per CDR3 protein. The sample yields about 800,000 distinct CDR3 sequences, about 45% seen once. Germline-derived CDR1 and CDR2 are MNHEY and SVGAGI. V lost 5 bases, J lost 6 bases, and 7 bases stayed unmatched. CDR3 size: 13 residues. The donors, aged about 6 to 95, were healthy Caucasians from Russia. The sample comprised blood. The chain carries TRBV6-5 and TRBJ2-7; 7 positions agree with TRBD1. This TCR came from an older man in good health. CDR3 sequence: CASSTNRGSEQYF. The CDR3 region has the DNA TGTGCCAGCAGTACTAACAGGGGTAGCGAGCAGTACTTC.